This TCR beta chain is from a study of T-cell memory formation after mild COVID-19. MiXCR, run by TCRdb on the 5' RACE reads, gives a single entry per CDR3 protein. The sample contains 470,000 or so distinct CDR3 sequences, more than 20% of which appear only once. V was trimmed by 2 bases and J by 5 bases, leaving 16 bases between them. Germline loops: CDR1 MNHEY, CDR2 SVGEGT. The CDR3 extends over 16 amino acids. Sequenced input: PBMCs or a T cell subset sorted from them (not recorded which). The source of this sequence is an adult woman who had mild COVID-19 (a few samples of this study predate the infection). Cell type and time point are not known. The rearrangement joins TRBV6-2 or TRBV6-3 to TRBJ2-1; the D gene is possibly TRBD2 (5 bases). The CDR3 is CASSYVVGESDNEQFF. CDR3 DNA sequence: TGTGCCAGCAGTTACGTTGTGGGAGAGTCCGACAATGAGCAGTTCTTC.